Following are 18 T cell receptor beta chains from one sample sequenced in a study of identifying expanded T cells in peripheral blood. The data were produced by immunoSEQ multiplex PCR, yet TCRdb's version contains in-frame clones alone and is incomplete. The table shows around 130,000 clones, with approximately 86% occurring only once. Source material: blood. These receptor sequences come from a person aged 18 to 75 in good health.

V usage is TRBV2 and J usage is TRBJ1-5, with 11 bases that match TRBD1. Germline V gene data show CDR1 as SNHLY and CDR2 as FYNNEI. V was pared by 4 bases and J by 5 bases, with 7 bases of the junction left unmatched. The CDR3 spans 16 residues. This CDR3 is CASSGTGTGGYQPQHF. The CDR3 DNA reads TGTGCCAGCAGTGGGACAGGGACAGGGGGTTATCAGCCCCAGCATTTT. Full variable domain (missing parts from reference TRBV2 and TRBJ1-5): EPEVTQTPSHQVTQMGQEVILRCVPISNHLYFYWYRQILGQKVEFLVSFYNNEISEKSEIFDDQFSVERPDGSNFTLKIRSTKLEDSAMYFCASSGTGTGGYQPQHFGDGTRLSIL.

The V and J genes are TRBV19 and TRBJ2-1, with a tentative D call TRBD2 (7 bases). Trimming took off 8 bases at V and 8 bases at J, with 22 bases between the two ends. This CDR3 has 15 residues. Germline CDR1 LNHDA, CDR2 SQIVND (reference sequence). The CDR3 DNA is TGTGCCAGTTGTTTTTACGGCGGGGGCCGAGATGAGCAGTTCTTC. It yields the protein CASCFYGGGRDEQFF.

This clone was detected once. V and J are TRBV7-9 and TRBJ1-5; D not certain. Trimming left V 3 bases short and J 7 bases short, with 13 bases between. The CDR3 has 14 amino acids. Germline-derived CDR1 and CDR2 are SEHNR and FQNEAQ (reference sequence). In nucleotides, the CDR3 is TGTGCCAGCAGCTTTGGATCCGAAGAGCAGCCCCAGCATTTT. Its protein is CASSFGSEEQPQHF.

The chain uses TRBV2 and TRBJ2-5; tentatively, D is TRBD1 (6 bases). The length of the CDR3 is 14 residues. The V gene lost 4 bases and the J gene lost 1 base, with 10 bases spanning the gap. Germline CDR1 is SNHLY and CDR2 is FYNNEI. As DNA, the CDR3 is TGTGCCAGCAGTGTTGGGGGCTCCCAAGAGACCCAGTACTTC. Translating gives CASSVGGSQETQYF.

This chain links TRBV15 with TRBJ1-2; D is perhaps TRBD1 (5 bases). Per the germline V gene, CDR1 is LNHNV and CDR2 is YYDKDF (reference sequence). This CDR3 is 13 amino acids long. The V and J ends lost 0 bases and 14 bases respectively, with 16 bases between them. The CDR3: CATSRDTVRDWTF. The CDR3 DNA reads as TGTGCCACCAGCAGAGATACCGTCCGGGACTGGACCTTC.

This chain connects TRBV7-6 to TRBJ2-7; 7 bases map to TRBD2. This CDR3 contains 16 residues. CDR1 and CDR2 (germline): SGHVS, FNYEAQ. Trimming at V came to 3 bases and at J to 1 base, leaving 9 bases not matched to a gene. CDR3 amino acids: CASSFGGRAGSYEQYF. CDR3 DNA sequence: TGTGCCAGCAGCTTCGGAGGGAGGGCCGGATCCTACGAGCAGTACTTC.

CDR3: CASSSRERGLGEQYF. The CDR3 DNA is TGTGCCAGCAGCTCCCGCGAGAGAGGGCTAGGCGAGCAGTACTTC. The rearrangement joins TRBV7-9 to TRBJ2-7; D possibly corresponds to TRBD2 (5 bases). The germline V and J ends were trimmed by 4 bases and 6 bases, with 19 bases remaining between them. Looked up from germline, CDR1 is SEHNR and CDR2 is FQNEAQ (reference sequence). CDR3 length: 15 residues.

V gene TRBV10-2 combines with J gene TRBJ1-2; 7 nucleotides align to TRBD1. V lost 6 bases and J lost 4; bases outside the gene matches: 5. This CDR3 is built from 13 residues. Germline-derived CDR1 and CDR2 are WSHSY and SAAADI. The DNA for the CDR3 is TGCGCCAGCAGGGGGGGGACAGCCTATGGCTACACCTTC. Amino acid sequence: CASRGGTAYGYTF.

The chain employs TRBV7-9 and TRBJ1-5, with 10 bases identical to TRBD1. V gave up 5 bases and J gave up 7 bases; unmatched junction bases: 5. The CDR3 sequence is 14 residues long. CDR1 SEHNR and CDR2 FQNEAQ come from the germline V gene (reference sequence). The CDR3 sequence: CASSPGQGSQPQHF. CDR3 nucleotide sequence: TGTGCCAGCAGCCCGGGACAGGGGTCCCAGCCCCAGCATTTT.

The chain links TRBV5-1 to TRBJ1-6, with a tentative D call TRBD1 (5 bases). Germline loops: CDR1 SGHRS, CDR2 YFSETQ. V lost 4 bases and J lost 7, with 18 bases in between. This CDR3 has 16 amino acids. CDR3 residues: CASSGTLGDRNSPLHF. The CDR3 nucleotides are TGCGCCAGCAGCGGCACACTAGGGGACCGAAATTCACCCCTCCACTTT. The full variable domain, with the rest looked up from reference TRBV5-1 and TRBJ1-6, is KAGVTQTPRYLIKTRGQQVTLSCSPISGHRSVSWYQQTPGQGLQFLFEYFSETQRNKGNFPGRFSGRQFSNSRSEMNVSTLELGDSALYLCASSGTLGDRNSPLHFGNGTRLTVT.

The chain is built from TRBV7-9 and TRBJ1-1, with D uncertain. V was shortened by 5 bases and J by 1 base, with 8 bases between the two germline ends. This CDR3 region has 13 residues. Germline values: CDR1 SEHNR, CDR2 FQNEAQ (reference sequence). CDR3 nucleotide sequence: TGTGCCAGCAGCGCAAGATGGAACACTGAAGCTTTCTTT. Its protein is CASSARWNTEAFF.

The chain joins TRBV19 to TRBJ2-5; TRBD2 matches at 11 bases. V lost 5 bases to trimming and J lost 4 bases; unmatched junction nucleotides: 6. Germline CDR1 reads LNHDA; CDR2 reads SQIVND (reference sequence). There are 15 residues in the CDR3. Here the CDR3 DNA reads TGTGCCAGTAGTCGGTTAGCGGGAGGGTTAGAGACCCAGTACTTC. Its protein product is CASSRLAGGLETQYF.

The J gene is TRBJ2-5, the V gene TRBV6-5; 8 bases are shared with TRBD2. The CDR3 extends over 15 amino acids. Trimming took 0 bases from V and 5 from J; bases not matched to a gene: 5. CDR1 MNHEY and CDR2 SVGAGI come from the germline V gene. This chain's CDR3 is CASSYSRTSSETQYF. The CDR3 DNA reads TGTGCCAGCAGTTACTCTCGGACTAGCTCTGAGACCCAGTACTTC.

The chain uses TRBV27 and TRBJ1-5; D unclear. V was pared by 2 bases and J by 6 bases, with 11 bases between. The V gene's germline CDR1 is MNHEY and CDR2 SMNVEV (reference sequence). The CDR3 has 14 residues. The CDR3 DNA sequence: TGTGCCAGCAGTTTAGGGCCAGGCATTCAGCCCCAGCATTTT. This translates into CASSLGPGIQPQHF.

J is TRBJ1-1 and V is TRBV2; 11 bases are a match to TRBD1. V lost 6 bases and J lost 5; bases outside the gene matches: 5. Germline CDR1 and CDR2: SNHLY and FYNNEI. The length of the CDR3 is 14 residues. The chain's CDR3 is CASRLGQGDTEAFF. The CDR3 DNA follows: TGTGCCAGCAGGCTGGGACAGGGGGATACTGAAGCTTTCTTT.

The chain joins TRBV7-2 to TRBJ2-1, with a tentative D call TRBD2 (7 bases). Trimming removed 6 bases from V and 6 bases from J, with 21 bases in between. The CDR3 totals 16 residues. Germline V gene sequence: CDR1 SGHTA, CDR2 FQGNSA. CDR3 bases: TGTGCCAGCAGGTACAGCGGGACGGGGGCCTTCAATGAGCAGTTCTTC. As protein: CASRYSGTGAFNEQFF.

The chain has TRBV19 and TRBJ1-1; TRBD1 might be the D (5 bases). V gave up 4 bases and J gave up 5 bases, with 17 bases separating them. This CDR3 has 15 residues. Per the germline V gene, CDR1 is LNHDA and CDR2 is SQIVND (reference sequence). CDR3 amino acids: CASSSGTALGTEAFF. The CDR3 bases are TGTGCCAGTAGTAGTGGGACGGCCCTCGGTACTGAAGCTTTCTTT.

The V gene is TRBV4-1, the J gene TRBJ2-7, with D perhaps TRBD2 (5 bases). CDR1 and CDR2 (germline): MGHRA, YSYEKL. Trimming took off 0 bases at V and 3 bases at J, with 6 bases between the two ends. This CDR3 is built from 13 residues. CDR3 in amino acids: CASSQDGVYEQYF. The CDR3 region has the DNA TGCGCCAGCAGCCAAGACGGGGTCTACGAGCAGTACTTC.